The entry below describes one T cell receptor (beta chain). Antigen: not known. The sample comes from a study of cytomegalovirus exposure and HLA in healthy donors. General study findings and limits: Trimming of TCR beta V- and J-genes showed a link, identified in a later analysis, to a missense DCLRE1C variant.

Vbeta (60) and Jbeta (13) primers were used in the PCR. The table came from immunoSEQ multiplex PCR; TCRdb's copy has only in-frame clones and leaves some out. The sample shows about 84,000 clones, 63% of them seen only once. Germline V gene data show CDR1 as MNHEY and CDR2 as SMNVEV (reference sequence). This CDR3 has 16 amino acids. Trimming took 0 bases from V and 0 from J, leaving 12 bases between them. This receptor was identified in a woman in her thirties or forties in good health and CMV-seropositive. The chain is built from TRBV27 and TRBJ2-7, with D possibly matching TRBD1 (6 bases). Sequencing input: PBMCs. DNA of the CDR3: TGTGCCAGCAGTTTATCCGCGGACAGCATCTCCTACGAGCAGTACTTC. Protein sequence: CASSLSADSISYEQYF.